The entry below describes one T cell receptor (beta chain). Its target is not known. The data were taken from a study of shared clonotypes between healthy human individuals. Findings and caveats of the study: Researchers found naive subsets generally carried larger estimated richness than memory subsets. Among donors, sharing of clonotypes was expected to be affected by sequencing depth.

TCRdb keeps only in-frame clones here, not all; method: immunoSEQ multiplex PCR. The top ten clones hold roughly 1.7% of a sample with around 700,000 clones, under 80% of them seen once. V lost 4 bases and J 2 bases, leaving 18 bases between the germline ends. The CDR3 spans 16 residues. Germline CDR1 MGHRA, CDR2 YSYEKL. The source of this sequence is a young woman in good health. The rearrangement uses TRBV4-1 and TRBJ2-7; no reliable D call. Sequenced sample: memory CD4+ T cells sorted from blood. As for subset: CD45RA-negative fraction. This CDR3 reads CASSPRDFPLTYEQYF. In nucleotides, the CDR3 is TGCGCCAGCAGCCCCCGAGACTTTCCACTTACCTACGAGCAGTACTTC.